Described below is a single T cell receptor beta chain sequence and its context. This entry comes from a study of Ad26.COV2.S vaccination and SARS-CoV-2 variants. Germline assignment: CDR1 LNHNV and CDR2 YYDKDF (reference sequence). This CDR3 is 14 amino acids long. V was pared by 1 base and J by 2 bases, with 8 bases between. Sample treatment: over 15 received Ad26.COV2.S at low or high dose, single or two shots; roughly five received placebo; per-sample allocation not given. Sample collection was performed on day 63 after the first vaccine or placebo injection. In the vaccine, an Ad26 vector expressed the SARS-CoV-2 spike of the Wuhan strain. Profiled with immunoSEQ multiplex PCR; TCRdb holds only in-frame clones, not every one. The table shows hundreds of thousands of clones, with approximately 88% occurring only once.

This chain links TRBV15 with TRBJ2-5; D not resolved. The source material was peripheral blood, sampled in a trial of Ad26.COV2.S vaccine versus placebo. This TCR came from a person aged 18-60 years who received the Ad26.COV2.S COVID-19 vaccine or a placebo. The CDR3 DNA reads as TGTGCCACCAGCAGAGGGACCCGACAAGAGACCCAGTACTTC. Amino acids: CATSRGTRQETQYF. The complete variable domain, with remaining parts taken from reference TRBV15 and TRBJ2-5, reads DAMVIQNPRYQVTQFGKPVTLSCSQTLNHNVMYWYQQKSSQAPKLLFHYYDKDFNNEADTPDNFQSRRPNTSFCFLDIRSPGLGDTAMYLCATSRGTRQETQYFGPGTRLLVL.